This TCR beta chain emerged from a study of T cell responses to AZD1222 COVID-19 vaccine. Study-level results: Spike-specific TCR breadth and depth were elevated following two AZD1222 doses. Donors in the cohort were predominantly white British and more often female, and clonal diversity was possibly underestimated. Close to half of spike-specific TCRs reportedly recognize unmutated variant regions.

About this clone: Its target is unknown.

Profiling relied on immunoSEQ multiplex PCR, and the TCRdb table lists in-frame clones only, not all of them. The sample lists around 120,000 clones; about 79% were seen once. Some second doses came at about 4 weeks and others at about 12 weeks; these were pooled. Germline-derived CDR1 and CDR2 are SEHNR and FQNEAQ (reference sequence). This CDR3 region has 15 residues. V shed 5 bases, J shed 0 bases, and the junction held 3 bases outside the gene matches. The TCR sequence derives from an adult who received the AZD1222 COVID-19 vaccine. The sequences come from peripheral blood, collected 28 days after the second AZD1222 dose. This chain uses TRBV7-9 with TRBJ2-3; 9 bases are a match to TRBD2. The CDR3 loop reads CASSPSGVSTDTQYF. CDR3 sequence (DNA): TGTGCCAGCAGCCCTAGCGGGGTTAGCACAGATACGCAGTATTTT.